This T cell receptor beta chain was captured by sequencing in a study of beta chain features in type 1 diabetes. Broader study findings: When Type 1 diabetes patients were examined, their TCRB CDR3s proved moderately but significantly shorter in all four CD4+ subsets. Resolution of whether HLA type affects TCRB rearrangement was not achieved here.

Germline values: CDR1 MDHEN, CDR2 SYDVKM. The trim removed 6 bases at V and 1 base at J, leaving 4 bases unmatched. CDR3 size: 14 residues. This clone was detected a few times. Its cognate antigen is unknown. The sequenced template was cDNA made from the entire isolated RNA. The protocol was immunoSEQ multiplex PCR, while the TCRdb copy is restricted to in-frame clones and leaves out a portion. The sample records hundreds of thousands of clones, around an eighth being singletons. The clonotype originates from a man between 18 and 35 years old with type 1 diabetes. The sequencing input was naive CD4+ T cells from blood. The rearrangement links TRBV28 to TRBJ2-7; TRBD1 matches 9 bases. The CDR3 region has the DNA TGTGCCAGCAGCCCCGGGACAGGGTCCTACGAGCAGTACTTC. This gives the protein CASSPGTGSYEQYF.